The 16 T cell receptor beta chains listed next were all sequenced from one sample in a study of CD8 T cells in Susac syndrome. About 0.45 to 1 ug RNA was reverse transcribed with random hexamers. A single record per CDR3 protein comes from TCRdb applying MiXCR to the immunoSEQ multiplex PCR reads. The data show roughly 200,000 distinct CDR3 sequences, with 95% seen just once and around 0.08% held by the top ten. The sample was CD4+ T cells from PBMCs. These receptors were obtained from a human donor with multiple sclerosis.

This chain connects TRBV20-1 to TRBJ2-5; 7 positions match TRBD2. Germline V gene sequence: CDR1 DFQATT, CDR2 SNEGSKA (reference sequence). V lost 2 bases to trimming and J lost 2 bases; unmatched junction nucleotides: 5. The length of the CDR3 is 14 residues. CDR3 region: CSARPAGIQETQYF. The CDR3 DNA is TGCAGTGCTAGACCAGCGGGGATACAAGAGACCCAGTACTTC.

The genes are TRBV20-1 and TRBJ2-2, with 8 bases lining up with TRBD1. Germline V gene lookup returns CDR1 DFQATT and CDR2 SNEGSKA (reference sequence). J gave up 4 bases and V 2 bases, and 6 bases lay outside the gene matches. The CDR3 extends over 15 amino acids. CDR3 nucleotides: TGCAGTGCTAGAACAAAGACAGGGGCCACCGGGGAGCTGTTTTTT. It codes for CSARTKTGATGELFF.

The chain couples TRBV3-1 to TRBJ1-2; D possibly corresponds to TRBD1 (6 bases). Germline assignment: CDR1 LGHDT and CDR2 YNNKEL (reference sequence). The length of the CDR3 is 13 residues. The V end lost 6 bases, the J end lost 5 bases, and 13 bases lay between the germline ends. The CDR3 coding sequence is TGTGCCAGCAGTCTTACAGGGAGGTATGGCTACACCTTC. This translates into CASSLTGRYGYTF. Complete variable domain (other parts from reference TRBV3-1 and TRBJ1-2): DTAVSQTPKYLVTQMGNDKSIKCEQNLGHDTMYWYKQDSKKFLKIMFSYNNKELIINETVPNRFSPKSPDKAHLNLHINSLELGDSAVYFCASSLTGRYGYTFGSGTRLTVV.

The gene calls are TRBV20-1 and TRBJ2-3, with D perhaps matching TRBD2 (6 bases). CDR1 and CDR2 (germline): DFQATT, SNEGSKA (reference sequence). Between the trimmed V and J ends, which lost 6 bases and 0 bases, there was a span of 16 bases. The CDR3 runs 15 residues. Here the CDR3 reads CSALHGGTSTDTQYF. In DNA form, the CDR3 reads TGCAGTGCCCTTCACGGGGGAACTAGCACAGATACGCAGTATTTT.

The chain recombines TRBV20-1 with TRBJ1-2; 9 bases map to TRBD1. Germline-derived CDR1 and CDR2 are DFQATT and SNEGSKA (reference sequence). The CDR3 contains 13 residues. V lost 3 bases, J lost 8 bases, and 7 bases stayed unmatched. Written as DNA, the CDR3 is TGCAGTGCTAGTCGTGGGACAGGGCTCGGCTACACCTTC. Protein sequence: CSASRGTGLGYTF.

The chain uses TRBV30 and TRBJ1-1; D unresolved. The CDR3 runs to 12 residues. Germline-derived CDR1 and CDR2 are GTSNPN and SVGIG (reference sequence). V was clipped by 0 bases and J by 10 bases, with 12 bases between them. CDR3 DNA sequence: TGTGCCTGGAGTGTAGCCGGGGAAAGAGCTTTCTTT. The encoded protein is CAWSVAGERAFF.

J is TRBJ1-1 and V is TRBV7-3, with D unclear. V was trimmed by 6 bases and J by 0 bases, leaving 11 bases between them. Germline V lookup: CDR1 SGHTA, CDR2 FQGTGA. This CDR3 is built from 14 residues. The CDR3 DNA reads TGTGCCAGCAGAAGAGGGCACATGAACACTGAAGCTTTCTTT. It specifies CASRRGHMNTEAFF.

This sequence joins TRBV20-1 and TRBJ1-5, with no clear D. Germline CDR1 DFQATT, CDR2 SNEGSKA (reference sequence). V was cut by 1 base and J by 7 bases, with 8 bases left in between. The CDR3 runs to 12 residues. This chain's CDR3 is CSARGDEQPQHF. The CDR3 bases are TGCAGTGCTAGAGGGGATGAGCAGCCCCAGCATTTT.

This chain links TRBV15 with TRBJ2-7; 9 nucleotides agree with TRBD2. The CDR3 runs 14 residues. CDR1 is LNHNV, CDR2 YYDKDF, per germline (reference sequence). Losses at the gene ends were 6 bases for V and 2 bases for J; bases not matched to a gene: 5. CDR3 sequence: CATRASGVTYEQYF. The CDR3 nucleotides read TGTGCCACCAGGGCTAGCGGGGTTACCTACGAGCAGTACTTC.

The chain is built from TRBV12-3 or TRBV12-4 and TRBJ1-1, with unresolved D. Trimming removed 8 bases from V and 3 bases from J, with 16 bases in between. This CDR3 has 14 amino acids. The CDR3 protein is CASSSGGGDTEAFF. CDR3 nucleotides: TGTGCCAGCTCCAGTGGAGGCGGGGACACTGAAGCTTTCTTT.

V usage is TRBV5-6 and J usage is TRBJ2-5; D gene unclear. The CDR3 is made up of 14 amino acids. Trimming pared 1 base from V and 4 bases from J, leaving 11 bases between. CDR1 is SGHDT, CDR2 YYEEEE, per germline. CDR3 region: CASSLKGVGETQYF. CDR3 in DNA: TGTGCCAGCAGCTTGAAGGGTGTCGGAGAGACCCAGTACTTC.

CDR3 loop: CSASSRARSTDTQYF. DNA of the CDR3: TGCAGTGCTAGTAGCAGGGCCAGAAGCACAGATACGCAGTATTTT. The rearrangement joins TRBV20-1 to TRBJ2-3; perhaps TRBD1 as D (5 bases). The ends were cut back, 3 bases at V and 0 bases at J, with 13 bases in the middle. Germline-derived CDR1 and CDR2 are DFQATT and SNEGSKA (reference sequence). The CDR3 totals 15 residues.

V usage is TRBV6-1 and J usage is TRBJ1-3; the D is unclear. Trimming removed 1 base from V and 0 bases from J, with 7 bases in between. This CDR3 contains 15 residues. The V gene's germline CDR1 is MNHNS and CDR2 SASEGT. The CDR3 here is CASSEGIYSGNTIYF. The DNA for the CDR3 is TGTGCCAGCAGTGAAGGCATTTACTCTGGAAACACCATATATTTT.

The chain combines TRBV11-2 with TRBJ2-6; 9 nucleotides agree with TRBD1. The CDR3 is made up of 18 amino acids. Unmatched junction bases numbered 8, after V lost 4 bases and J lost 1 base. Germline V CDR1 and CDR2: SGHAT, FQNNGV. The CDR3 reads CASSYSGQGLSGANVLTF. The CDR3, as DNA: TGTGCCAGCAGCTACTCGGGACAGGGTCTATCTGGGGCCAACGTCCTGACTTTC.

The chain couples TRBV29-1 to TRBJ1-1, with D unresolved. CDR1 is SQVTM, CDR2 ANQGSEA, per germline. Trimming stripped 4 bases from V and 2 bases from J, with 5 bases between. The CDR3 loop spans 11 amino acids. The CDR3 reads CSVAVNTEAFF. The CDR3 nucleotides are TGCAGCGTTGCGGTTAACACTGAAGCTTTCTTT.

This clonotype was detected once. The V and J genes are TRBV5-1 and TRBJ2-5; no clear D gene. CDR1 SGHRS and CDR2 YFSETQ come from the germline V gene. The CDR3 has 11 residues. The ends were cut back, 0 bases at V and 9 bases at J, with 6 bases in the middle. The CDR3 nucleotides read TGCGCCAGCAGCTTGGACGGGTCCCAGTACTTC. Translation: CASSLDGSQYF.